This T cell receptor (beta chain) was sequenced for a study of blood T cell repertoires in COVID-19 (dated by TCRdb to the early 2020s). Study-wide context: Samples from collaborators originated in the United States, Italy and Spain and spanned both the acute and convalescent phases of COVID-19. The prospective study material was composed of cDNA or gDNA derived from T cells, B-cell-depleted T cells, or PBMCs. The samples were drawn from two sources: the first 160 participants of the ongoing ImmuneRACE study, and over 1,000 subjects contributed by 6 global collaborators. The sample metadata nearly always contained a de-identified subject ID, COVID-19 status, age in years and sex. Where available, HLA class I and class II types were obtained from metadata supplied by the sample provider rather than from assay-based typing. The dataset comprised deeply sampled blood TCRbeta repertoires from subjects exposed to, actively infected with, or recovered from COVID-19. The repertoires were released in a freely available public database intended as a resource for research on the immune response to SARS-CoV-2.

In regard to this clone: Its antigen remains undetermined. No much larger clonotype is one base removed from it; base qualities were not supplied.

The V and J ends are trimmed by 5 bases and 0 bases, leaving 5 bases between them. CDR3 length: 14 amino acids, cysteine to phenylalanine. The entry retains the CDR3 DNA only, 42 bases that are in frame from base 1. The germline V gene gives CDR1 as MNHEY and CDR2 as SVGAGI. The research as a whole found: How much clinical and demographic metadata was included differed by source and by participant, and the metadata was provided uncurated.

The collaborating institutions used their own protocols to collect whole blood in K2EDTA tubes. For TCRbeta analysis, collaborators shipped samples as frozen whole blood, isolated PBMCs, or DNA extracted from either of those sample types. TCRbeta CDR3 regions were amplified from genomic DNA by means of the immunoSEQ Assay, a bias-controlled multiplex PCR. Per the original workflow: Nucleated cell counts per sample were estimated from amplification of reference gene primers within the assay. To quantify the absolute abundance of each unique TCRbeta CDR3 rearrangement, sequence reads were collapsed and filtered. Productive Simpson clonality was computed per sample as the square root of Simpson's diversity index over productive rearrangements. TCRdb mirrors the immuneACCESS table, restricted to in-frame sequences. Some clones are absent from its copies; in checked studies, under half trace to an unresolved V gene, and the reason for the others is unknown. V and J calls and clone size are copied from that table; D and trimming were computed from the DNA. For this sample the table gives about 140,000 clones, of which 81% were detected only once. Over 7.5% of the sample comes from the top ten.

This sequence originates from a woman aged 60 to 75 with active or convalescent COVID-19. The sequence links TRBV6-5 to TRBJ2-6; possibly the D gene is TRBD2, per 5 matching bases. The sample taken for sequencing was peripheral blood. For the CDR3, the sequence is CASSRDSGANVLTF. In nucleotides, the sequence is TGTGCCAGCAGTCGGGACTCTGGGGCCAACGTCCTGACTTTC.